A single sample is the source of the 32 T cell receptor beta chains below, sequenced in a study of shared clonotypes between healthy human individuals. Repertoires were generated with immunoSEQ multiplex PCR, while TCRdb's copy carries only in-frame clones and drops some. This sample has roughly 1 million clones, with roughly 74% found just once. Sequenced sample: memory CD4+ T cells from PBMCs. Noted subset: CD45RA-negative fraction. These receptors were obtained from a man younger than 35 in good health. Some clones in this sample may be carry-over from other donors' samples.

The chain carries TRBV5-1 and TRBJ2-2; 10 bases map to TRBD2. This CDR3 spans 19 amino acids. V was pared by 4 bases and J by 5 bases, with 17 bases of the junction left unmatched. Germline-derived CDR1 and CDR2 are SGHRS and YFSETQ. CDR3 region: CASSGWTGPSGSRTGELFF. The CDR3 DNA is TGCGCCAGCAGCGGATGGACAGGGCCTAGCGGGAGTAGAACCGGGGAGCTGTTTTTT.

The V and J genes are TRBV28 and TRBJ2-3; D is unresolved. V was shortened by 1 base and J by 7 bases, with 6 bases between the two germline ends. CDR3 length: 12 residues. The V gene's germline CDR1 is MDHEN and CDR2 SYDVKM. The CDR3 loop is CASSLSRNTQYF. CDR3 nucleotides: TGTGCCAGCAGTTTATCGAGGAATACGCAGTATTTT.

This clone was detected a few times. The chain links TRBV4-1 to TRBJ2-1, with 16 nucleotides matching TRBD2. Germline V CDR1 and CDR2: MGHRA, YSYEKL. After removal of 3 bases from V and 0 bases from J, the junction contained 5 bases not matched to a gene. This CDR3 has 19 amino acids. CDR3 DNA sequence: TGCGCCAGCAGCCACCCGGGACTAGCGGGGGGGACCTCCTACAATGAGCAGTTCTTC. Translating gives CASSHPGLAGGTSYNEQFF.

The chain employs TRBV9 and TRBJ1-4; D is unclear. The CDR3 runs 14 residues. Germline CDR1 is SGDLS and CDR2 is YYNGEE. Trimming took off 4 bases at V and 8 bases at J, with 15 bases between the two ends. As DNA, the CDR3 is TGTGCCAGCAGCACCGGTGGGTCCTCCGAAAAACTGTTTTTT. Translation: CASSTGGSSEKLFF.

The chain joins TRBV7-2 to TRBJ1-3; 10 bases align to TRBD1. V trimming: 1 base; J trimming: 0 bases; junction bases outside the gene matches: 6. From germline, CDR1 is SGHTA and CDR2 FQGNSA. The CDR3 covers 18 residues. CDR3 sequence reads: CASSLDGQGVFSGNTIYF. In DNA form, the CDR3 reads TGTGCCAGCAGCTTAGACGGACAGGGGGTTTTCTCTGGAAACACCATATATTTT. The variable domain in full, with the rest retrieved from reference TRBV7-2 and TRBJ1-3, is GAGVSQSPSNKVTEKGKDVELRCDPISGHTALYWYRQSLGQGLEFLIYFQGNSAPDKSGLPSDRFSAERTGGSVSTLTIQRTQQEDSAVYLCASSLDGQGVFSGNTIYFGEGSWLTVV.

This clone was recorded once. The chain couples TRBV21-1 to TRBJ2-2. TRBV21-1 is a pseudogene segment. The CDR3 loop spans 14 amino acids. The CDR3 nucleotides are TGTGCCAGCAGCAGGGACGGTAACACCGGGGAGCTGTTTTTT. Protein: CASSRDGNTGELFF.

The CDR3 reads CASSLYVQRDYNEQFF. The CDR3 bases are TGTGCCAGCAGCTTGTACGTCCAGCGGGACTACAATGAGCAGTTCTTC. V gene TRBV5-4 combines with J gene TRBJ2-1; TRBD2 aligns across 7 bases. CDR1 is SGHNT and CDR2 is YYREEE in the germline V gene (reference sequence). The CDR3 totals 16 residues. The junction had 7 bases not matched to a gene; V was cut back by 1 base and J by 3 bases.

The chain joins TRBV28 to TRBJ2-5; D may be TRBD2 (7 bases). The V gene lost 3 bases and the J gene lost 5 bases, with 19 bases spanning the gap. This CDR3 is built from 16 residues. Looked up from germline, CDR1 is MDHEN and CDR2 is SYDVKM. CDR3 residues: CASSFWQGSGGETQYF. The CDR3 region has the DNA TGTGCCAGCAGTTTTTGGCAGGGCTCGGGGGGCGAGACCCAGTACTTC.

This clone was counted a few times. V is TRBV19 and J is TRBJ1-3; D remains unclear. Germline V gene lookup returns CDR1 LNHDA and CDR2 SQIVND (reference sequence). V dropped 5 bases and J dropped 8 bases, with 16 bases sitting between them. This CDR3 comprises 14 residues. Here the CDR3 DNA reads TGTGCCAGTAGTCCGGACCGCTACCGTCACACCATATATTTT. It yields the protein CASSPDRYRHTIYF.

This chain connects TRBV28 to TRBJ1-1; no reliable D call. Germline-derived CDR1 and CDR2 are MDHEN and SYDVKM. The V gene lost 1 base and the J gene lost 0 bases, with 3 bases spanning the gap. The CDR3 is made up of 13 amino acids. The CDR3 bases are TGTGCCAGCAGTTTATCGCTGAACACTGAAGCTTTCTTT. Protein: CASSLSLNTEAFF.

This chain connects TRBV11-2 to TRBJ1-4; a possible D gene is TRBD1 (5 bases). This CDR3 is built from 15 residues. Germline V gene lookup returns CDR1 SGHAT and CDR2 FQNNGV. V lost 3 bases to trimming and J lost 10 bases, with 18 bases between them. As DNA, the CDR3 is TGTGCCAGCAGCTTTTCCCAGGGTAGGGGTGGAAAACTGTTTTTT. It translates to CASSFSQGRGGKLFF.

This chain uses TRBV19 with TRBJ1-5; D unresolved. The CDR3 has 17 amino acids. Germline lookup yields CDR1 LNHDA and CDR2 SQIVND (reference sequence). Trimming shortened V by 1 base and J by 6 bases, and 19 bases separated the two germline ends. The CDR3 loop is CASSIAGTVRTGQPQHF. The DNA of the CDR3 is TGTGCCAGTAGTATAGCGGGCACGGTGCGAACGGGTCAGCCCCAGCATTTT.

The chain employs TRBV7-3 and TRBJ2-1, with 9 bases identical to TRBD1. With 5 bases clipped from V and 5 bases from J, the junction kept 10 bases outside the gene matches. Germline loops: CDR1 SGHTA, CDR2 FQGTGA. The CDR3 has 16 residues. For the CDR3, the DNA is TGTGCCAGCAGCGCCTACAGGGGGCAGTGGGACAATGAGCAGTTCTTC. This codes for CASSAYRGQWDNEQFF. The entire variable domain, with the rest obtained from reference TRBV7-3 and TRBJ2-1, is as follows: GAGVSQTPSNKVTEKGKYVELRCDPISGHTALYWYRQSLGQGPEFLIYFQGTGAADDSGLPNDRFFAVRPEGSVSTLKIQRTERGDSAVYLCASSAYRGQWDNEQFFGPGTRLTVL.

V gene TRBV28 combines with J gene TRBJ1-2; possible D gene TRBD1, 5 bases. In germline, CDR1 is MDHEN, CDR2 SYDVKM. The CDR3 has 15 residues. Trimming removed 2 bases from V and 2 bases from J, with 12 bases in between. CDR3 DNA: TGTGCCAGCAGTTTAGGGGGTAATAAGAACTATGGCTACACCTTC. This codes for CASSLGGNKNYGYTF.

The chain is built from TRBV5-3 and TRBJ2-7; TRBD1 matches at 9 bases. TRBV5-3 is filed as an ORF, its function uncertain. J lost 6 bases, V lost 4 bases, and 8 bases had no gene match. The CDR3 has 14 amino acids. CDR3 coding DNA: TGTGCCAGAAGCCGACAGGGGGACGAGAGCGAGCAGTACTTC. Translating it yields CARSRQGDESEQYF.

The chain uses TRBV7-3 and TRBJ2-5; the D call may be TRBD1 or TRBD2 (5 bases each). Between the trimmed V and J ends, which lost 5 bases and 6 bases, there was a span of 13 bases. The CDR3 runs 13 residues. Per the germline V gene, CDR1 is SGHTA and CDR2 is FQGTGA. CDR3 region: CASSQRGSQTQYF. DNA for the CDR3: TGTGCCAGCAGCCAACGGGGCTCTCAGACCCAGTACTTC.

For the CDR3, the DNA is TGTGCCAGCAGTTTATCCGGCCCCAAGAGGTTTGAGCAGTTCTTC. Its translation is CASSLSGPKRFEQFF. The chain has TRBV27 and TRBJ2-1; D remains unclear. In germline, CDR1 is MNHEY, CDR2 SMNVEV (reference sequence). Trimming stripped 0 bases from V and 9 bases from J, with 15 bases between. The CDR3 sequence is 15 residues long.

The chain recombines TRBV6-6 with TRBJ2-5; D not certain. Germline V gene data show CDR1 as MNHNY and CDR2 as SVGAGI (reference sequence). This CDR3 comprises 13 residues. V lost 6 bases, J lost 2 bases, and 10 bases lay in between. The CDR3 DNA is TGTGCCAGCAGCAGGCGGAATCAAGAGACCCAGTACTTC. This translates into CASSRRNQETQYF.

This clone has a handful of counts. V and J are TRBV5-1 and TRBJ2-2, with D perhaps matching TRBD1 or TRBD2 (6 bases each). Germline lookup yields CDR1 SGHRS and CDR2 YFSETQ. V was shortened by 2 bases and J by 4 bases, with 12 bases between the two germline ends. The CDR3 totals 15 residues. Here the CDR3 reads CASSFVGGGTGELFF. The CDR3 coding sequence is TGCGCCAGCAGCTTTGTCGGGGGCGGCACCGGGGAGCTGTTTTTT.

The chain joins TRBV9 to TRBJ2-3, with D maybe TRBD2 (6 bases). The germline CDR1 and CDR2 sequences are SGDLS and YYNGEE. Trimming cost V 7 bases and J 4 bases, with 16 bases left between them. The CDR3 spans 14 residues. The CDR3 loop is CASSPGTHADTQYF. CDR3 coding DNA: TGTGCCAGCTCTCCCGGGACTCATGCAGATACGCAGTATTTT.

The rearrangement joins TRBV29-1 to TRBJ1-1; D unresolved. The germline V and J ends were trimmed by 5 bases and 5 bases, with 15 bases remaining between them. This CDR3 is 13 amino acids long. Germline CDR1 and CDR2: SQVTM and ANQGSEA. The chain's CDR3 is CSVTDPPVTEAFF. In nucleotides, the CDR3 is TGCAGCGTTACCGACCCGCCGGTTACTGAAGCTTTCTTT.

The chain employs TRBV29-1 and TRBJ2-5; TRBD1 aligns across 8 bases. Germline-derived CDR1 and CDR2 are SQVTM and ANQGSEA. V trimming: 2 bases; J trimming: 6 bases; junction bases outside the gene matches: 8. The CDR3 is 14 amino acids. The DNA for the CDR3 is TGCAGCGTTGAATCAGACAGGGGTCTACAGACCCAGTACTTC. Amino acid sequence: CSVESDRGLQTQYF.

The chain is built from TRBV2 and TRBJ1-2, with a possible D match to TRBD1 (6 bases). Germline-derived CDR1 and CDR2 are SNHLY and FYNNEI. The CDR3 sequence is 14 residues long. V dropped 4 bases and J dropped 5 bases, with 14 bases sitting between them. As DNA, the CDR3 is TGTGCCAGCAGTGTCCTCAACAGGGATTATGGCTACACCTTC. Residues: CASSVLNRDYGYTF.

This clone came up a few times. The rearrangement joins TRBV7-7 to TRBJ2-5; D might be TRBD1 (6 bases). This CDR3 has 15 residues. Germline CDR1 reads SSHAT; CDR2 reads FNYEAQ (reference sequence). V was pared by 5 bases and J by 5 bases, with 18 bases between. In DNA, the CDR3 is TGTGCCAGCAGCCCTAGTCCACAGGGAAGGGAGACCCAGTACTTC. Translated, it gives CASSPSPQGRETQYF.

CDR3 residues: CASSLGDSYNEQFF. In DNA form, the CDR3 reads TGTGCCAGCAGCTTAGGAGATAGTTACAATGAGCAGTTCTTC. The chain recombines TRBV11-2 with TRBJ2-1; no definite D call. The CDR3 contains 14 residues. Germline CDR1 reads SGHAT; CDR2 reads FQNNGV. Trimming removed 1 base from V and 4 bases from J, with 8 bases in between.

This sequence joins TRBV7-3 and TRBJ1-2; D not resolved. CDR3 length: 15 amino acids. Germline V gene lookup returns CDR1 SGHTA and CDR2 FQGTGA. Trimming removed 5 bases from V and 0 bases from J, with 13 bases in between. This CDR3 is CASSPWPGSNYGYTF. In DNA, the CDR3 is TGTGCCAGCAGCCCCTGGCCCGGGTCTAACTATGGCTACACCTTC.

With regard to this clone: Other DNA sequences in the same sample also yield this CDR3. The chain combines TRBV28 with TRBJ2-7; 7 bases map to TRBD1. Germline-derived CDR1 and CDR2 are MDHEN and SYDVKM. With 3 bases clipped from V and 2 bases from J, the junction kept 4 bases outside the gene matches. The CDR3 runs to 14 residues. CDR3: CASSLGGTAYEQYF. CDR3 DNA sequence: TGTGCCAGCAGTTTGGGTGGGACAGCCTACGAGCAGTACTTC.

To note about this clone: Other DNA sequences within the sample encode an identical CDR3. The CDR3: CASRPSGGNTIYF. CDR3 coding DNA: TGTGCCAGCCGTCCCTCGGGGGGAAACACCATATATTTT. The chain recombines TRBV28 with TRBJ1-3; no clear D gene. CDR1 is MDHEN, CDR2 SYDVKM, per germline. V was shortened by 8 bases and J by 4 bases, with 12 bases between the two germline ends. The CDR3 spans 13 residues.

This chain links TRBV18 with TRBJ2-7, with D possibly matching TRBD2 (5 bases). The V and J ends lost 1 base and 1 base respectively, with 11 bases between them. The CDR3 contains 15 residues. From germline, CDR1 is KGHSH and CDR2 LQKENI. The CDR3 nucleotides read TGTGCCAGCTCACCACAGGGAGCTTGGTCCTACGAGCAGTACTTC. This sequence encodes CASSPQGAWSYEQYF. The variable domain in full, with the rest retrieved from reference TRBV18 and TRBJ2-7, is NAGVMQNPRHLVRRRGQEARLRCSPMKGHSHVYWYRQLPEEGLKFMVYLQKENIIDESGMPKERFSAEFPKEGPSILRIQQVVRGDSAAYFCASSPQGAWSYEQYFGPGTRLTVT.

The gene calls are TRBV7-2 and TRBJ2-7; no reliable D call. Germline V lookup: CDR1 SGHTA, CDR2 FQGNSA. V lost 0 bases and J 3 bases, leaving 12 bases between the germline ends. The CDR3 is 15 residues long. CDR3 DNA sequence: TGTGCCAGCAGCTTAGCAGATCAGGAGTTCTACGAGCAGTACTTC. This translates into CASSLADQEFYEQYF.

The chain combines TRBV6-6 with TRBJ1-1, with 8 bases that match TRBD1. Trimming removed 5 bases from V and 11 bases from J; junction bases left unmatched: 7. The germline V gene has CDR1 MNHNY and CDR2 SVGAGI (reference sequence). The CDR3 extends over 12 amino acids. CDR3 sequence: CASSPGGAYAFF. Here the CDR3 DNA reads TGTGCCAGCAGTCCAGGGGGCGCGTATGCTTTCTTT.

The chain links TRBV27 to TRBJ2-3, with 7 bases fitting TRBD1. With V trimmed by 1 base and J by 5 bases, 9 bases remained unmatched. This CDR3 is 16 amino acids long. In germline, CDR1 is MNHEY, CDR2 SMNVEV (reference sequence). The DNA for the CDR3 is TGTGCCAGCAGTTTATATGTAGGGGGCGCGATAGATACGCAGTATTTT. It specifies CASSLYVGGAIDTQYF.